This TCR beta chain was captured in a study of blood T cell repertoires in COVID-19 (TCRdb year 2020). Regarding the complete study: Samples from collaborators originated in the United States, Italy and Spain and spanned both the acute and convalescent phases of COVID-19. The repertoires were released in a freely available public database meant as a resource for research on the immune response to SARS-CoV-2. The dataset comprised deeply sampled blood TCRbeta repertoires from subjects exposed to, actively infected with, or recovered from COVID-19. The sample metadata nearly always contained a de-identified subject ID, COVID-19 status, age in years and sex. The material from the prospective study consisted of cDNA or gDNA derived from T cells, B-cell-depleted T cells, or PBMCs. Samples came from the ongoing ImmuneRACE study (first 160 participants) plus 1,254 subjects from 6 global collaborators. Where available, HLA class I and class II types were taken from metadata supplied by the sample provider and were not determined by assay-based typing. General conclusions and limits of the study: The quantity of clinical and demographic metadata differed by source and by participant and was supplied without curation.

This clone was counted once. Which antigen it targets is not known. No clone much larger than this one lies a single base away; base qualities are absent. Participants in the prospective study were aged 18 to 89 years, lived in more than 20 United States geographic areas, and enrolled through a virtual design. In the prospective study, participants were assigned to cohorts based on the clinical history participants reported in a screening survey and a study questionnaire. For ImmuneRACE Cohort 3, a participant was defined as recovered based on two consecutive negative NP/OP PCR tests, clearance by a healthcare professional, or resolution of symptoms. In the prospective study, whole blood, serum and a nasopharyngeal or oropharyngeal swab were collected from each participant by mobile phlebotomists. Over a roughly 2-month period, participants in the prospective study had the option of providing additional blood draws and questionnaires. Before DNA extraction, blood samples from the prospective study were shipped at room temperature or frozen.

The immunoSEQ Assay, a bias-controlled multiplex PCR, was used to amplify TCRbeta CDR3 regions from genomic DNA. In the paper's pipeline: The number of nucleated cells in each sample was estimated by amplification of reference gene primers within the assay. Sequence reads were collapsed and filtered to measure the absolute abundance of every unique TCRbeta CDR3 rearrangement. For each sample, productive Simpson clonality was calculated as the square root of Simpson's diversity index over productive rearrangements. In TCRdb, the immuneACCESS table is reduced to in-frame sequences with V and J assigned. These tables do not hold every clone; where another copy was compared, an unresolved V gene accounts for under half, and the others remain unexplained. Clone size and the V and J calls come from that table; the DNA yielded D and trimming. This sample gives over 250,000 clones in total; 87% of them show up just once. Clones ranked in the top ten supply around 8.9% of the sample.

The CDR3 holds 16 amino acids from the cysteine to the phenylalanine. The entry retains the CDR3 DNA only, 48 bases that are in frame from base 1. Taken from the germline V gene, the CDR1 and CDR2 loops are MNHEY and SVGEGT. V is clipped by 4 bases and J by 3 bases, and the sequence between their germline boundaries is 16 bases long. The chain uses TRBV6-2 or TRBV6-3 and TRBJ1-5; 5 matching bases give a weak D call of TRBD1. Input material: PBMCs or T cells enriched from blood (not recorded which). This receptor was obtained from a woman in her late teens or twenties who had recovered from COVID-19. The CDR3 here reads CASSFPKSGVNQPQHF. The DNA reads TGTGCCAGCAGTTTTCCTAAATCGGGGGTCAATCAGCCCCAGCATTTT.